These T cell receptor beta chains were read from a single sample in a study of blood T cell repertoires in COVID-19. Clones were sequenced by immunoSEQ multiplex PCR, and TCRdb holds only the in-frame ones, with some missing. Among 83,000 or so clones, roughly 78% were seen once, and the ten largest hold 21%. Input material: peripheral blood. The receptor set was obtained from a human donor in a cohort sampled during active COVID-19. CDR3s leave out the opening cysteine and the closing phenylalanine or tryptophan. Fields, in order: V gene, clone size, J gene, CDR3 protein. Some rows mark clone size as missing; the rest say once, few, many or name a class of expanded clone.

>TRBV28|NA|TRBJ2-3
ASSESGANTDTQY
>TRBV12-5|NA|TRBJ2-1
ASGLVQDGRSSYNEQF
>TRBV7-2|NA|TRBJ2-3
ASSLMGYGGDTQY
>TRBV19|NA|TRBJ2-3
ASSPVLTGGDTQY
>TRBV12-3/TRBV12-4|NA|TRBJ2-5
ASRGGAGATQY
>TRBV12-3/TRBV12-4|NA|TRBJ1-1
ASSLDGTEAF
>TRBV5-4|NA|TRBJ2-2
ASSSEDTGELF
>TRBV28|NA|TRBJ1-5
ASTTGYQPQH
>TRBV18|once|TRBJ1-1
ASSPSSTGSTEAF
>TRBV12-1|NA|TRBJ2-7
ASSFALGLREYYEQY
>TRBV15|NA|TRBJ2-1
ATSRVNRAAEQF
>TRBV11-3|NA|TRBJ2-1
ASSSTTGDFRAYNEQF
>TRBV19|NA|TRBJ1-4
ASRRGRATNEKLF
>TRBV4-1|NA|TRBJ2-1
ASSPQFYQPYNEQF
>TRBV23-1|few|TRBJ1-1
ASSHSGQGGNTEAF
>TRBV19|many|TRBJ1-6
ASSIVRGTSPLH
>TRBV5-4|NA|TRBJ2-5
ASSFSLSQETQY
>TRBV11-3|NA|TRBJ2-1
ASSLLSGGLNNEQF
>TRBV10-2|NA|TRBJ2-3
ASSESGRSGGSTDTQY
>TRBV10-3|NA|TRBJ2-6
AISQRVSSGANVLT
>TRBV9|NA|TRBJ1-3
ASSHQRRGLGNTIY
>TRBV27|NA|TRBJ1-5
ARSPGYQPQH
>TRBV3-1/TRBV3-2|few|TRBJ2-1
ASSQGLRRSNEQF
>TRBV11-1|NA|TRBJ1-1
ASSLGLNTEAF
>TRBV28|few|TRBJ1-2
ASSPPTGALGYGYT
>TRBV7-8|NA|TRBJ1-3
ASSRLQTGAGNTIY
>TRBV5-4|once|TRBJ2-3
ASSSGLAGGLGTDTQY
>TRBV12-3/TRBV12-4|NA|TRBJ1-5
ASSFRLAGQH
>TRBV7-3|few|TRBJ1-5
ASSLTGGDQPQH
>TRBV10-3|NA|TRBJ1-5
AIGTGDSNQPQH
>TRBV5-1|NA|TRBJ1-1
ASSSGSAYEAF
>TRBV9|NA|TRBJ2-5
ASSWRPGNQETQY
>TRBV9|NA|TRBJ1-4
ASSARGRAEKLF
>TRBV12-3/TRBV12-4|few|TRBJ2-1
ASGRGGINEQF
>TRBV27|NA|TRBJ2-3
ASSTRSSGQRTDTQY